Listed below are T cell receptor beta chains from one sample, sequenced in a study of vaccination and CD4 T cells after COVID-19. One entry per CDR3 protein, called by TCRdb with MiXCR from the PCR reads. The sample consists of roughly 18,000 distinct CDR3 sequences, about three fifths of them appearing once. What these receptors recognize is not known. The specimen was CD4+ T cells from blood, cultured in vitro. Receptor source: a human donor who had recovered from COVID-19. Each CDR3 is given with its conserved first and last residue. The order of the fields is V gene, clone size, J gene, D gene, CDR3 protein, CDR3 DNA. The D gene is left open where the match is weak. Clone size is not always given. Where it is, it says once, few, many or a class for expanded clones.

V: TRBV6-2/TRBV6-3; size: few; J: TRBJ1-5; D: -; CDR3: CATVKTDPRTQPQHF; DNA: TGTGCCACCGTAAAAACCGATCCGCGAACCCAGCCCCAGCATTTT
V: TRBV28; size: -; J: TRBJ1-5; D: -; CDR3: CASSLSKGLGSFDQPQHF; DNA: TGTGCCAGCAGTTTATCAAAGGGCCTTGGGAGTTTTGATCAGCCCCAGCATTTT
V: TRBV19; size: few; J: TRBJ1-5; D: -; CDR3: CASTLGAGLSNQPQHF; DNA: TGTGCCAGTACCCTAGGGGCGGGGCTTAGCAATCAGCCCCAGCATTTT
V: TRBV12-3/TRBV12-4; size: few; J: TRBJ1-5; D: -; CDR3: CASSLSGGNQPQHF; DNA: TGTGCCAGCAGTCTATCTGGGGGCAATCAGCCCCAGCATTTT
V: TRBV6-1; size: -; J: TRBJ2-1; D: TRBD2; CDR3: CASRSLAGVTNEQFF; DNA: TGTGCCAGCAGGTCTTTAGCGGGAGTTACCAATGAGCAGTTCTTC
V: TRBV23-1; size: -; J: TRBJ2-6; D: -; CDR3: CASTPTDSGANVLTF; DNA: TGCGCCAGCACCCCTACAGACTCTGGGGCCAACGTCCTGACTTTC
V: TRBV7-2; size: -; J: TRBJ2-2; D: TRBD2; CDR3: CASSLLGREGNTGELFF; DNA: TGTGCCAGCAGCTTACTTGGGCGGGAGGGTAACACCGGGGAGCTGTTTTTT
V: TRBV19; size: once; J: TRBJ2-7; D: TRBD2; CDR3: CASSTSASYEQYF; DNA: TGTGCCAGTTCGACTAGCGCCTCCTACGAGCAGTACTTC
V: TRBV15; size: -; J: TRBJ1-5; D: -; CDR3: CATSRSGNSNQPQHF; DNA: TGTGCCACCAGCAGATCCGGAAATAGCAATCAGCCCCAGCATTTT
V: TRBV15; size: -; J: TRBJ2-3; D: TRBD2; CDR3: CATSRNPPGGLAGGGWDTQYF; DNA: TGTGCCACCAGCAGAAATCCCCCCGGTGGACTAGCGGGAGGGGGGTGGGATACGCAGTATTTT
V: TRBV5-5; size: -; J: TRBJ1-4; D: TRBD1; CDR3: CASSSTGTGVYEKLFF; DNA: TGTGCCAGCAGCTCCACCGGGACAGGGGTGTATGAAAAACTGTTTTTT
V: TRBV20-1; size: -; J: TRBJ2-5; D: TRBD1; CDR3: CSASRTGRETQYF; DNA: TGCAGTGCTTCTCGGACAGGGCGGGAGACCCAGTACTTC
V: TRBV5-1; size: -; J: TRBJ2-1; D: TRBD1; CDR3: CASSLLAGGLNEQFF; DNA: TGCGCCAGCAGCTTGCTCGCAGGGGGCTTGAATGAGCAGTTCTTC
V: TRBV7-8; size: few; J: TRBJ1-1; D: -; CDR3: CASSLMGQTPGTEAFF; DNA: TGTGCCAGCAGCTTAATGGGACAAACCCCGGGAACTGAAGCTTTCTTT
V: TRBV30; size: -; J: TRBJ1-5; D: -; CDR3: CAWSVLEGSQPQHF; DNA: TGTGCCTGGAGTGTACTTGAGGGGAGTCAGCCCCAGCATTTT
V: TRBV10-1; size: few; J: TRBJ1-5; D: -; CDR3: CASSVGQNDDNQPQHF; DNA: TGCGCCAGCAGTGTCGGACAGAACGATGACAATCAGCCCCAGCATTTT
V: TRBV18; size: -; J: TRBJ1-1; D: -; CDR3: CASSPPSSGSGTEAFF; DNA: TGTGCCAGCTCACCACCTTCGAGCGGATCCGGGACTGAAGCTTTCTTT
V: TRBV6-5; size: once; J: TRBJ2-2; D: -; CDR3: CASSYSPGNTGELFF; DNA: TGTGCCAGCAGTTACAGTCCGGGGAACACCGGGGAGCTGTTTTTT
V: TRBV6-1; size: -; J: TRBJ2-2; D: TRBD2; CDR3: CASSKAGEIAGELFF; DNA: TGTGCCAGCAGTAAAGCGGGAGAGATCGCCGGGGAGCTGTTTTTT
V: TRBV12-3/TRBV12-4; size: few; J: TRBJ1-1; D: -; CDR3: CASSTPLNTEAFF; DNA: TGTGCCAGCAGTACTCCGTTGAATACTGAAGCTTTCTTT
V: TRBV5-1; size: -; J: TRBJ1-1; D: TRBD1; CDR3: CASSTTGTGIEAFF; DNA: TGCGCCAGCAGCACTACCGGGACAGGAATTGAAGCTTTCTTT
V: TRBV7-3; size: -; J: TRBJ2-5; D: -; CDR3: CASSLGPTQETQYF; DNA: TGTGCCAGCAGCTTAGGACCGACTCAAGAGACCCAGTACTTC
V: TRBV27; size: -; J: TRBJ2-2; D: -; CDR3: CASSSQRGVTGELFF; DNA: TGTGCCAGCAGTTCTCAGAGGGGAGTCACCGGGGAGCTGTTTTTT
V: TRBV7-2; size: -; J: TRBJ2-2; D: TRBD2; CDR3: CASSLWTSGLNTGELFF; DNA: TGTGCCAGCAGCTTATGGACTAGCGGGCTGAACACCGGGGAGCTGTTTTTT
V: TRBV10-3; size: -; J: TRBJ2-7; D: TRBD1; CDR3: CAISDGRQGYYEQYF; DNA: TGTGCCATCAGTGATGGGAGACAGGGTTACTACGAGCAGTACTTC
V: TRBV11-2; size: -; J: TRBJ1-1; D: -; CDR3: CASSLPSYTEAFF; DNA: TGTGCCAGCAGCTTACCGTCGTACACTGAAGCTTTCTTT
V: TRBV20-1; size: -; J: TRBJ2-1; D: -; CDR3: CSARRVGFYNEQFF; DNA: TGCAGTGCCCGAAGGGTAGGTTTTTACAATGAGCAGTTCTTC
V: TRBV21-1; size: once; J: TRBJ2-7; D: -; CDR3: CARAVPGRDEQYF; DNA: TGTGCCCGAGCCGTACCCGGTAGGGACGAGCAGTACTTC
V: TRBV18; size: -; J: TRBJ2-2; D: -; CDR3: CASSPGLNTGELFF; DNA: TGTGCCAGCTCACCAGGACTGAACACCGGGGAGCTGTTTTTT
V: TRBV6-5; size: few; J: TRBJ1-1; D: -; CDR3: CASSWDGMTEAFF; DNA: TGTGCCAGCAGTTGGGACGGGATGACTGAAGCTTTCTTT
V: TRBV7-6; size: once; J: TRBJ2-1; D: -; CDR3: CASSVRSSDNEQFF; DNA: TGTGCCAGCAGCGTTCGGAGTTCCGACAATGAGCAGTTCTTC
V: TRBV5-1; size: few; J: TRBJ1-2; D: TRBD1; CDR3: CASSLEGQDYGYTF; DNA: TGCGCCAGCAGCTTGGAAGGACAGGACTATGGCTACACCTTC
V: TRBV27; size: -; J: TRBJ2-5; D: -; CDR3: CASSPRPVLGVETQYF; DNA: TGTGCCAGCAGTCCCCGACCCGTCTTAGGGGTGGAGACCCAGTACTTC
V: TRBV11-1; size: few; J: TRBJ1-2; D: -; CDR3: CASSPGSRADGYTF; DNA: TGTGCCAGCAGCCCTGGGTCGCGCGCCGATGGCTACACCTTC
V: TRBV20-1; size: -; J: TRBJ1-5; D: TRBD1; CDR3: CSASPTGGKDQPQHF; DNA: TGCAGTGCTAGCCCGACAGGGGGCAAGGATCAGCCCCAGCATTTT
V: TRBV2; size: -; J: TRBJ2-7; D: -; CDR3: CASRPQGVERQYF; DNA: TGTGCCAGCAGGCCCCAAGGTGTCGAGCGGCAGTACTTC
V: TRBV20-1; size: few; J: TRBJ2-1; D: -; CDR3: CSASKTTAEQFF; DNA: TGCAGTGCTAGTAAGACTACGGCTGAGCAGTTCTTC
V: TRBV19; size: -; J: TRBJ1-5; D: -; CDR3: CASRGGAGLSQPQHF; DNA: TGTGCCAGTAGGGGGGGCGCAGGGCTATCGCAGCCCCAGCATTTT
V: TRBV20-1; size: few; J: TRBJ2-2; D: -; CDR3: CSATAGSNTGELFF; DNA: TGCAGTGCTACGGCGGGATCGAACACCGGGGAGCTGTTTTTT
V: TRBV5-4; size: once; J: TRBJ2-2; D: TRBD2; CDR3: CASSLGGLAGGNTGELFF; DNA: TGTGCCAGCAGCTTGGGGGGGCTAGCGGGAGGAAACACCGGGGAGCTGTTTTTT
V: TRBV7-3; size: -; J: TRBJ2-3; D: -; CDR3: CASRRGLGSTDTQYF; DNA: TGTGCCAGCAGGCGGGGACTGGGGAGCACAGATACGCAGTATTTT
V: TRBV28; size: once; J: TRBJ1-1; D: -; CDR3: CASSLWNTEAFF; DNA: TGTGCCAGCAGTCTCTGGAACACTGAAGCTTTCTTT
V: TRBV6-2/TRBV6-3; size: -; J: TRBJ1-2; D: -; CDR3: CASIGREALGYTF; DNA: TGTGCCAGCATTGGGCGCGAGGCGTTGGGCTACACCTTC
V: TRBV7-2; size: few; J: TRBJ2-1; D: TRBD2; CDR3: CASSSSLAGGSYNEQFF; DNA: TGTGCCAGCAGCTCCTCCCTAGCGGGAGGCTCCTACAATGAGCAGTTCTTC
V: TRBV14; size: once; J: TRBJ2-2; D: -; CDR3: CASSLNRVGAGELFF; DNA: TGTGCCAGCAGCCTAAACAGGGTTGGCGCCGGGGAGCTGTTTTTT
V: TRBV20-1; size: -; J: TRBJ2-3; D: -; CDR3: CSARGRLTRGADTQYF; DNA: TGCAGTGCTAGAGGGAGGCTCACCAGGGGGGCAGATACGCAGTATTTT
V: TRBV5-1; size: -; J: TRBJ1-1; D: -; CDR3: CASSLDTPGNTEAFF; DNA: TGCGCCAGCAGCCTGGACACACCTGGAAACACTGAAGCTTTCTTT
V: TRBV10-3; size: -; J: TRBJ2-1; D: TRBD2; CDR3: CAISEPPFRGTSSYNEQFF; DNA: TGTGCCATCAGTGAGCCACCGTTTCGAGGGACTAGCTCCTACAATGAGCAGTTCTTC
V: TRBV20-1; size: -; J: TRBJ2-7; D: TRBD2; CDR3: CSARASPSGRYGQYF; DNA: TGCAGTGCTAGAGCGTCCCCTAGCGGGAGGTATGGGCAGTACTTC
V: TRBV2; size: few; J: TRBJ2-3; D: -; CDR3: CASSGDTDTQYF; DNA: TGTGCCAGCAGCGGTGATACAGATACGCAGTATTTT
V: TRBV5-5; size: -; J: TRBJ2-7; D: TRBD2; CDR3: CASSWMGGNSEQYF; DNA: TGTGCCAGCAGCTGGATGGGGGGGAACTCCGAGCAGTACTTC
V: TRBV5-1; size: -; J: TRBJ2-1; D: TRBD1; CDR3: CASSSGQGEGEQFF; DNA: TGCGCCAGCAGCTCTGGACAGGGCGAGGGTGAGCAGTTCTTC
V: TRBV7-8; size: once; J: TRBJ2-7; D: -; CDR3: CASSYRWSGLYEQYF; DNA: TGTGCCAGCAGCTACCGCTGGAGCGGACTTTACGAGCAGTACTTC
V: TRBV24-1; size: few; J: TRBJ2-3; D: -; CDR3: CATSENIPDTQYF; DNA: TGTGCCACCAGTGAGAATATCCCAGATACGCAGTATTTT
V: TRBV5-4; size: few; J: TRBJ1-1; D: -; CDR3: CASSFGGQSGEAFF; DNA: TGTGCCAGCAGCTTTGGAGGCCAAAGCGGTGAAGCTTTCTTT
V: TRBV5-1; size: -; J: TRBJ1-1; D: -; CDR3: CASSHQQGGSEAFF; DNA: TGCGCCAGCAGCCACCAACAGGGAGGGAGTGAAGCTTTCTTT
V: TRBV2; size: -; J: TRBJ2-2; D: -; CDR3: CASRFDHNTGELFF; DNA: TGTGCCAGCAGGTTTGACCATAACACCGGGGAGCTGTTTTTT